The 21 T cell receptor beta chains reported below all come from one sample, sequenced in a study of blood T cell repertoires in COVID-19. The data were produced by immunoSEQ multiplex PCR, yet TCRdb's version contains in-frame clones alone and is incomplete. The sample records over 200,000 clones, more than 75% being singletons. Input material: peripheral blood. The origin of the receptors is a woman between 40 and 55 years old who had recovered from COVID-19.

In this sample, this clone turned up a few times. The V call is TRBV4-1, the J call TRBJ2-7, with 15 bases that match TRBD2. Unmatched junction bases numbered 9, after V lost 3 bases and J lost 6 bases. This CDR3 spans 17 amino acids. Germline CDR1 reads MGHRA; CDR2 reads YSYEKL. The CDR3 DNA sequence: TGCGCCAGCAGCCATGGGGGACTAGCGGGAGGAGGGGGCGAGCAGTACTTC. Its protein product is CASSHGGLAGGGGEQYF.

The CDR3 here is CASSPRGGANYGYTF. For the CDR3, the DNA is TGTGCCAGCAGCCCGCGGGGAGGAGCAAACTATGGCTACACCTTC. The V gene is TRBV7-6, the J gene TRBJ1-2; D uncertain. The V and J ends lost 5 bases and 2 bases respectively, with 15 bases between them. Germline V gene lookup returns CDR1 SGHVS and CDR2 FNYEAQ. The CDR3 length is 15 residues.

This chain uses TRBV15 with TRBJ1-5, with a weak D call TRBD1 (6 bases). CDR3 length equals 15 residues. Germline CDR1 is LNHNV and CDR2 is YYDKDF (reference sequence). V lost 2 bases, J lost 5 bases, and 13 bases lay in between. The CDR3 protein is CATSRPGTLYQPQHF. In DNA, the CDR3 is TGTGCCACCAGCAGACCCGGGACACTTTATCAGCCCCAGCATTTT.

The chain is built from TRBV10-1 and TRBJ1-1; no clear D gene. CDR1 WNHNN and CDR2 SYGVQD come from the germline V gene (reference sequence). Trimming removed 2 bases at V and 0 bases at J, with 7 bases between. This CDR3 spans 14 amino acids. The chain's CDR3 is CASSEAGLNTEAFF. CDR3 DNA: TGCGCCAGCAGTGAGGCAGGCCTGAACACTGAAGCTTTCTTT.

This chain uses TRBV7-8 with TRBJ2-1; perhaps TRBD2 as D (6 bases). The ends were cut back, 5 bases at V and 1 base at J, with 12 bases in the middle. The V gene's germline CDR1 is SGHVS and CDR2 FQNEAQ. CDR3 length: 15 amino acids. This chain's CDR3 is CASSPTSRSYNEQFF. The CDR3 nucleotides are TGTGCCAGCAGCCCCACTAGCCGTTCCTACAATGAGCAGTTCTTC. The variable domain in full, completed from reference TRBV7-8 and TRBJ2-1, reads GAGVSQSPRYKVAKRGQDVALRCDPISGHVSLFWYQQALGQGPEFLTYFQNEAQLDKSGLPSDRFFAERPEGSVSTLKIQRTQQEDSAVYLCASSPTSRSYNEQFFGPGTRLTVL.

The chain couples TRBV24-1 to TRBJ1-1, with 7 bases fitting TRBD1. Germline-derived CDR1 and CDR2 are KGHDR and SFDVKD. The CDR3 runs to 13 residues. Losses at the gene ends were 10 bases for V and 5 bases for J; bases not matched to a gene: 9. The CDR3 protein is CATRALTGTEAFF. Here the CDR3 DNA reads TGTGCCACTCGGGCCTTGACAGGGACTGAAGCTTTCTTT.

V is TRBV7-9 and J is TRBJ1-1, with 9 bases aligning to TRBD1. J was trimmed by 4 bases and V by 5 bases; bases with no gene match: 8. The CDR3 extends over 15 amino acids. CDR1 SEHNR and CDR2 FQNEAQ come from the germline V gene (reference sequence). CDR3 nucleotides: TGTGCCAGCAGCGAGGGACAGGGTCCTGGCACTGAAGCTTTCTTT. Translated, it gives CASSEGQGPGTEAFF.

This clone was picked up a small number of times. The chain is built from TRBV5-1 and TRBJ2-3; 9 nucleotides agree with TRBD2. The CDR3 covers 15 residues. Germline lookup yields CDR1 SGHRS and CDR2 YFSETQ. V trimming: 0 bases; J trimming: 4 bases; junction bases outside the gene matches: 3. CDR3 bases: TGCGCCAGCAGCTTGGGCGGGAGGGGCGCAGATACGCAGTATTTT. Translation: CASSLGGRGADTQYF. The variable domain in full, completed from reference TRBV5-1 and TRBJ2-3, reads KAGVTQTPRYLIKTRGQQVTLSCSPISGHRSVSWYQQTPGQGLQFLFEYFSETQRNKGNFPGRFSGRQFSNSRSEMNVSTLELGDSALYLCASSLGGRGADTQYFGPGTRLTVL.

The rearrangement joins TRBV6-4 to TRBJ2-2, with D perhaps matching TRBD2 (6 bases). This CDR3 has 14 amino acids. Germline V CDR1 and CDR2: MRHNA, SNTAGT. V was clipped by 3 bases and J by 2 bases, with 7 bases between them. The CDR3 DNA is TGTGCCAGCAGTGAGCGGGACAACACCGGGGAGCTGTTTTTT. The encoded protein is CASSERDNTGELFF.

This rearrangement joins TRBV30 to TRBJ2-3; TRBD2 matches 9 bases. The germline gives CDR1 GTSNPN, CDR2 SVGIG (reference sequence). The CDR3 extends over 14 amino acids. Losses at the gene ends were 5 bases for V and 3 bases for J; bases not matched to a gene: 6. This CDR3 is CAWGAGGGTDTQYF. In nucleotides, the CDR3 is TGTGCCTGGGGGGCGGGAGGGGGTACAGATACGCAGTATTTT.

The DNA for the CDR3 is TGTGCCAGCAGCCCAATTGTAGATACGCAGTATTTT. It codes for CASSPIVDTQYF. V is TRBV7-8 and J is TRBJ2-3; D gene unclear. Trimming left V 5 bases short and J 5 bases short, with 8 bases between. CDR1 and CDR2 from the germline V gene are SGHVS and FQNEAQ. There are 12 residues in the CDR3.

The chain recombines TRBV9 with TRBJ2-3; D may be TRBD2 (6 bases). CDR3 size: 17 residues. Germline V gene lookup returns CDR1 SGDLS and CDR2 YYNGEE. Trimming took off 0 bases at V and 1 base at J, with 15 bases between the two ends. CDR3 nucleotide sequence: TGTGCCAGCAGCGTAGCCCCAATGGGGGGAGGCACAGATACGCAGTATTTT. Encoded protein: CASSVAPMGGGTDTQYF.

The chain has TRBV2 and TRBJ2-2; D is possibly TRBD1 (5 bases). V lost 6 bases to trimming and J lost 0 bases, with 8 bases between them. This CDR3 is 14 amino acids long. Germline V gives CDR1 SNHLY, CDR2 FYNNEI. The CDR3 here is CASRWTPNTGELFF. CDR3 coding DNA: TGTGCCAGCAGGTGGACACCGAACACCGGGGAGCTGTTTTTT.

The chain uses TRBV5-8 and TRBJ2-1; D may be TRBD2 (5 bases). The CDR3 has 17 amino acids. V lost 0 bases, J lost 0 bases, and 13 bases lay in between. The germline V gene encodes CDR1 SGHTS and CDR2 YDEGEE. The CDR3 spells CASSLERVGSSYNEQFF. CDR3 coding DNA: TGTGCCAGCAGCTTGGAGAGGGTAGGGAGCTCCTACAATGAGCAGTTCTTC.

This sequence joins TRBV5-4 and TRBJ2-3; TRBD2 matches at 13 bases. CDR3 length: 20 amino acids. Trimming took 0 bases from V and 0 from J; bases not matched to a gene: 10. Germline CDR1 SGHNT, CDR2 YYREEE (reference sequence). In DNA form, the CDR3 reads TGTGCCAGCAGCTTGGGGCTACTAGCGGGAGGGGGCCTAAGCACAGATACGCAGTATTTT. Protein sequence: CASSLGLLAGGGLSTDTQYF.

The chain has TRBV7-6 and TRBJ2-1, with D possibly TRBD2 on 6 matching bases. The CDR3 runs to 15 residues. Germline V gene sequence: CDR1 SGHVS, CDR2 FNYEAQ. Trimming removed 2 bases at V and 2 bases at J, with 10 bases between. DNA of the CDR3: TGTGCCAGCAGCTTAAGGGCGGGGACCTACAATGAGCAGTTCTTC. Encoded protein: CASSLRAGTYNEQFF.

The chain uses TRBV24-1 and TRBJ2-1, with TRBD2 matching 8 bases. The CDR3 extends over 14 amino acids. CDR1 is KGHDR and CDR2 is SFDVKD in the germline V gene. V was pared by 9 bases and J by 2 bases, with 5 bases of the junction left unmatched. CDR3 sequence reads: CATGGRIPYNEQFF. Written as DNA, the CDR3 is TGTGCCACCGGCGGGAGGATCCCCTACAATGAGCAGTTCTTC.

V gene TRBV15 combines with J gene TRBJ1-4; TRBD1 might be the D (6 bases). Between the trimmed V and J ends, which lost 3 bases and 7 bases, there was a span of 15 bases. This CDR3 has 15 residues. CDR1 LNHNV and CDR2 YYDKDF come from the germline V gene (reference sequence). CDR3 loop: CATSREQGGGEKLFF. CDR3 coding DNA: TGTGCCACCAGCAGGGAACAGGGCGGTGGTGAAAAACTGTTTTTT. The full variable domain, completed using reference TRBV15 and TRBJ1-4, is DAMVIQNPRYQVTQFGKPVTLSCSQTLNHNVMYWYQQKSSQAPKLLFHYYDKDFNNEADTPDNFQSRRPNTSFCFLDIRSPGLGDTAMYLCATSREQGGGEKLFFGSGTQLSVL.

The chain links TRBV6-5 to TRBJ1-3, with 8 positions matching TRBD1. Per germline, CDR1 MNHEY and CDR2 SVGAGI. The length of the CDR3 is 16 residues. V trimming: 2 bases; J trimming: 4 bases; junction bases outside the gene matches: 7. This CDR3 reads CASSYRQGLGGNTIYF. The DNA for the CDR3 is TGTGCCAGCAGTTACCGACAGGGGCTGGGGGGAAACACCATATATTTT.

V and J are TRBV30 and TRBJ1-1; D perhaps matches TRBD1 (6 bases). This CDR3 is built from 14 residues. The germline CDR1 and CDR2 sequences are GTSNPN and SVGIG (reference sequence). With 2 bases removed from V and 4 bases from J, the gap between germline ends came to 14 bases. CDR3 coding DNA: TGTGCCTGGAGTCTGGGGGCGGCAGGCACTGAAGCTTTCTTT. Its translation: CAWSLGAAGTEAFF.

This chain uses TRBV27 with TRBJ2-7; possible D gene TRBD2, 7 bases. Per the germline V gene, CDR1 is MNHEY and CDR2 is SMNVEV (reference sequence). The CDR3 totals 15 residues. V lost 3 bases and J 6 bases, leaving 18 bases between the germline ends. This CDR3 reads CASSLGAGGFGEQYF. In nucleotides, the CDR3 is TGTGCCAGCAGTTTGGGGGCCGGGGGGTTTGGCGAGCAGTACTTC.